This T cell receptor beta chain was captured by sequencing in a study of blood T cell repertoires in COVID-19. The CDR3 extends over 13 amino acids. V lost 2 bases and J 5 bases, leaving 9 bases between the germline ends. Per the study methods: Researchers report that nucleated cell counts were estimated from reference gene primer amplification. The repertoire was sequenced with immunoSEQ multiplex PCR; TCRdb's copy has only in-frame clones and lacks some. The DNA gave D and trimming, while V, J and clone size come from that table. The sample consists of 200,000 to 250,000 clones, approximately 86% of them appearing once. Cohort placement rested on clinical history that participants reported themselves.

This receptor was obtained from a young woman with acute COVID-19. The chain couples TRBV12-3 or TRBV12-4 to TRBJ2-5; D possibly corresponds to TRBD2 (5 bases). Input material: PBMCs or T cells enriched from blood (not recorded which). The CDR3 spells CASSLSGVETQYF. The CDR3 DNA is TGTGCCAGCAGTTTATCCGGGGTTGAGACCCAGTACTTC.